The clone carrying this T cell receptor beta chain was observed a few times. This record belongs to a study of beta chain features in type 1 diabetes. The study reverse transcribed the entire isolated RNA, so it sequenced expressed TCRB transcripts. Using immunoSEQ multiplex PCR, the repertoire was profiled, and TCRdb retains in-frame clones only, with some absent. The table shows 200,000 to 300,000 clones, with about 30% occurring only once. Sequencing was performed on central memory CD4+ T cells from blood. This TCR was sampled from a man between 25 and 39 years old in good health.

The CDR3 nucleotides are TGTGCCAGCACCTCATCTTGGGGGCCGAGGGAGACTGAAGCTTTCTTT. Residues: CASTSSWGPRETEAFF. The chain employs TRBV5-6 and TRBJ1-1; a weak D match, TRBD1 (6 bases). The CDR3 is 16 amino acids. V was trimmed by 6 bases and J by 5 bases, leaving 23 bases between them. Germline V gene sequence: CDR1 SGHDT, CDR2 YYEEEE.